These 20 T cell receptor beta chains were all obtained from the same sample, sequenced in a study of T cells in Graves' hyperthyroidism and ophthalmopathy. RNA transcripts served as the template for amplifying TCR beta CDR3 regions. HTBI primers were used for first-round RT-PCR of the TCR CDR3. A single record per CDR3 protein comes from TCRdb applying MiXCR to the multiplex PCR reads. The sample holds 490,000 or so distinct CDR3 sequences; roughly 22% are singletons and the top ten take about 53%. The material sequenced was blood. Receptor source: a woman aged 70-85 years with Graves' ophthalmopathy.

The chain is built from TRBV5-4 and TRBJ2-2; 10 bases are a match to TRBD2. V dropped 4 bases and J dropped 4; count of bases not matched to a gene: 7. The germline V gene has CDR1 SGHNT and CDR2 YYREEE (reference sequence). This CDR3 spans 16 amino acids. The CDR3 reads CASSRGAGGSTGELFF. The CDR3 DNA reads TGTGCCAGCAGCAGGGGAGCGGGAGGGTCCACCGGGGAGCTGTTTTTT.

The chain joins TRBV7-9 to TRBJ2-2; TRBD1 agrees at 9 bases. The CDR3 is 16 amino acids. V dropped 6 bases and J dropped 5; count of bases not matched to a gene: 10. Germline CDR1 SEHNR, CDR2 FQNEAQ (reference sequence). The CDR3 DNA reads TGTGCCAGCAGAGGAGGAGGACAGGGGAGAACCGGGGAGCTGTTTTTT. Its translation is CASRGGGQGRTGELFF.

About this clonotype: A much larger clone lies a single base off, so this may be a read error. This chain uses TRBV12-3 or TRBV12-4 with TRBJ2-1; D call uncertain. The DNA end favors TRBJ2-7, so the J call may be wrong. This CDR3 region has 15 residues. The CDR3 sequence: CASSLGLTSYNEQYF. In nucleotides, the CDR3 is TGTGCCAGCAGTTTAGGACTGACCTCCTACAATGAGCAGTACTTC.

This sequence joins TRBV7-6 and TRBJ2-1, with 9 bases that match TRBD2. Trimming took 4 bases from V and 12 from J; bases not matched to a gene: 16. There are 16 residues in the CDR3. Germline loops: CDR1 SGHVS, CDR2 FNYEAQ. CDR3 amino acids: CASSYRAGGYNVGQFF. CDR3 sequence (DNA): TGTGCCAGCAGCTACCGAGCGGGAGGTTACAATGTGGGGCAGTTCTTC.

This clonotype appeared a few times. CDR3 sequence reads: CASSLVHRGQYEQYF. The CDR3 DNA sequence: TGCGCCAGCAGCTTGGTCCACAGGGGGCAATACGAGCAGTACTTC. V and J are TRBV5-1 and TRBJ2-7, with 9 bases that match TRBD1. The CDR3 has 15 residues. V dropped 0 bases and J dropped 4; count of bases not matched to a gene: 5. CDR1 and CDR2 from the germline V gene are SGHRS and YFSETQ.

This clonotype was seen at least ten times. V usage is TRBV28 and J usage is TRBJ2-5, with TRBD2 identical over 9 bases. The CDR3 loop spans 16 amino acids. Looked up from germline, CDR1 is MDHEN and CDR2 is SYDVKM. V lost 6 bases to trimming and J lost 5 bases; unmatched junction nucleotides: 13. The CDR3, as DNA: TGTGCCAGCAGCTCTTATCTCAGCGGGAGGCATGAGACCCAGTACTTC. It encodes CASSSYLSGRHETQYF.

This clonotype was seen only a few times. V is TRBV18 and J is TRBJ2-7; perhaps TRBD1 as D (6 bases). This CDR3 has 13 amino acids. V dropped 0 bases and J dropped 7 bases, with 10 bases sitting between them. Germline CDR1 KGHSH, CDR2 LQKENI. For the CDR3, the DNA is TGTGCCAGCTCACCACCAGCAGGGGAAGAGCAGTACTTC. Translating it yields CASSPPAGEEQYF. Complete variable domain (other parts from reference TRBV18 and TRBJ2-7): NAGVMQNPRHLVRRRGQEARLRCSPMKGHSHVYWYRQLPEEGLKFMVYLQKENIIDESGMPKERFSAEFPKEGPSILRIQQVVRGDSAAYFCASSPPAGEEQYFGPGTRLTVT.

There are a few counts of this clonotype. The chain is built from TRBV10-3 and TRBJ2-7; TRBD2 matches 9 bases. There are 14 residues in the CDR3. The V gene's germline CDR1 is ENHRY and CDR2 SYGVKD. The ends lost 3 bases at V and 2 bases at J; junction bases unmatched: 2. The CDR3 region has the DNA TGTGCCATCAGTGATCTAGCGGGAACCTACGAGCAGTACTTC. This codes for CAISDLAGTYEQYF.

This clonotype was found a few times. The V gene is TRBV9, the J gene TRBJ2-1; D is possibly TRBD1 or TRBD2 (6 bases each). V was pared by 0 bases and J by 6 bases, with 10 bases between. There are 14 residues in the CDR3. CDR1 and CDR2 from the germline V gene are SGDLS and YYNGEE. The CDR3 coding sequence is TGTGCCAGCAGCGTAGTCGGGGGCCCCAATGAGCAGTTCTTC. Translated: CASSVVGGPNEQFF.

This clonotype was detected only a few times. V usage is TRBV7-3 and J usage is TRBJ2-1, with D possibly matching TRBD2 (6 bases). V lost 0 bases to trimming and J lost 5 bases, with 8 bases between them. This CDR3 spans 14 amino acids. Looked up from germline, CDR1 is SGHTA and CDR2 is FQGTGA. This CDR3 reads CASSLTGGHNEQFF. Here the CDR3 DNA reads TGTGCCAGCAGCTTAACCGGGGGTCACAATGAGCAGTTCTTC.

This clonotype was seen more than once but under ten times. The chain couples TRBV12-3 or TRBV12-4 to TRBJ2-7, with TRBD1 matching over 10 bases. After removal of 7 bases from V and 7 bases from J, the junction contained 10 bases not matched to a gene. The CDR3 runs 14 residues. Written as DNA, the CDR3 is TGTGCCAGCAATCGACCGGGACAGGGGCGAGAGCAGTACTTC. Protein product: CASNRPGQGREQYF.

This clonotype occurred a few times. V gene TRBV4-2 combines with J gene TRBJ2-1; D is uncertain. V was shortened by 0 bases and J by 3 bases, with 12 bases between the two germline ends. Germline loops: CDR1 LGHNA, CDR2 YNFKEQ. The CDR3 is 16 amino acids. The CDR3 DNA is TGTGCCAGCAGCCAAGACCAGCAGATAAACTACAATGAGCAGTTCTTC. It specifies CASSQDQQINYNEQFF.

DNA of the CDR3: TGTGCCAGCAGCGCGGGGGGAAACACCGGGGAGCTGTTTTTT. This encodes CASSAGGNTGELFF. The chain has TRBV9 and TRBJ2-2; 7 bases line up with TRBD2. V dropped 3 bases and J dropped 2; count of bases not matched to a gene: 1. The CDR3 has 14 residues. The germline CDR1 and CDR2 sequences are SGDLS and YYNGEE. The full variable domain, completed using reference TRBV9 and TRBJ2-2, is DSGVTQTPKHLITATGQRVTLRCSPRSGDLSVYWYQQSLDQGLQFLIQYYNGEERAKGNILERFSAQQFPDLHSELNLSSLELGDSALYFCASSAGGNTGELFFGEGSRLTVL.

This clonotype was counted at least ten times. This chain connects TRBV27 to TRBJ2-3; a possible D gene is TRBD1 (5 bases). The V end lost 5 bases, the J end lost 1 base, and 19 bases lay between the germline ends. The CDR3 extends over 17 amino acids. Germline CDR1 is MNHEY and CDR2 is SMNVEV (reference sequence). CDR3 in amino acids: CASSIQSNGAGTDTQYF. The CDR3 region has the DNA TGTGCCAGCAGTATCCAATCCAATGGGGCGGGCACAGATACGCAGTATTTT.

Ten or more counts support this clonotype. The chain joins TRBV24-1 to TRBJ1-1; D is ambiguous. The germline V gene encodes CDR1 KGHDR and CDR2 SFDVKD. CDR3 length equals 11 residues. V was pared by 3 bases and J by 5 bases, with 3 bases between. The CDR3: CATSDATEAFF. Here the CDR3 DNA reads TGTGCCACCAGTGATGCGACTGAAGCTTTCTTT.

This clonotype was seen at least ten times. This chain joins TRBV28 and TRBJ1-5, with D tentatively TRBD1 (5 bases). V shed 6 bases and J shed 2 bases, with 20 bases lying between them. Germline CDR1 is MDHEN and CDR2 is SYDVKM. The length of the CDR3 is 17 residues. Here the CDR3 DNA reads TGTGCCAGCAGACGTGGGGGTCGTATACGCGGCAATCAGCCCCAGCATTTT. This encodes CASRRGGRIRGNQPQHF.

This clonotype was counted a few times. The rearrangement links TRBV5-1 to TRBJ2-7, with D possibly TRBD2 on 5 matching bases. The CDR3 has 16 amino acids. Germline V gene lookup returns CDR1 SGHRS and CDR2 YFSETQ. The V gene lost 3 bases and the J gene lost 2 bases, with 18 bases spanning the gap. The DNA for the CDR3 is TGCGCCAGCAGCTATCTAGCTATTCCGGCAACCTACGAGCAGTACTTC. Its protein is CASSYLAIPATYEQYF.

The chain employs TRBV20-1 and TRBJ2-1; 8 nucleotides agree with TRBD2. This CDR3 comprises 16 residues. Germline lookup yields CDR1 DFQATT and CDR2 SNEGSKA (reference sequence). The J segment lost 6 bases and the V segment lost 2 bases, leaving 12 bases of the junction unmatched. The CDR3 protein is CSARLSGSGVGNEQFF. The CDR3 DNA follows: TGCAGTGCTAGATTGAGCGGGAGTGGTGTCGGCAATGAGCAGTTCTTC.

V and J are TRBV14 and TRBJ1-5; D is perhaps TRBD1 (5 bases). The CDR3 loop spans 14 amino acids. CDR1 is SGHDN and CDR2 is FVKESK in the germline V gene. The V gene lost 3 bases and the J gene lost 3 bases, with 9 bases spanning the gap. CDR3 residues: CASSQGGNNQPQHF. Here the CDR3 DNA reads TGTGCCAGCAGCCAGGGGGGAAACAATCAGCCCCAGCATTTT.

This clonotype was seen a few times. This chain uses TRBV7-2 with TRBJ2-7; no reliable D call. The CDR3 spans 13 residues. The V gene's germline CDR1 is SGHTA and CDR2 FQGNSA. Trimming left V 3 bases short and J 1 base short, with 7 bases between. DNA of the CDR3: TGTGCCAGCAGCTTTAGTGCGTCCTACGAGCAGTACTTC. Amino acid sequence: CASSFSASYEQYF.